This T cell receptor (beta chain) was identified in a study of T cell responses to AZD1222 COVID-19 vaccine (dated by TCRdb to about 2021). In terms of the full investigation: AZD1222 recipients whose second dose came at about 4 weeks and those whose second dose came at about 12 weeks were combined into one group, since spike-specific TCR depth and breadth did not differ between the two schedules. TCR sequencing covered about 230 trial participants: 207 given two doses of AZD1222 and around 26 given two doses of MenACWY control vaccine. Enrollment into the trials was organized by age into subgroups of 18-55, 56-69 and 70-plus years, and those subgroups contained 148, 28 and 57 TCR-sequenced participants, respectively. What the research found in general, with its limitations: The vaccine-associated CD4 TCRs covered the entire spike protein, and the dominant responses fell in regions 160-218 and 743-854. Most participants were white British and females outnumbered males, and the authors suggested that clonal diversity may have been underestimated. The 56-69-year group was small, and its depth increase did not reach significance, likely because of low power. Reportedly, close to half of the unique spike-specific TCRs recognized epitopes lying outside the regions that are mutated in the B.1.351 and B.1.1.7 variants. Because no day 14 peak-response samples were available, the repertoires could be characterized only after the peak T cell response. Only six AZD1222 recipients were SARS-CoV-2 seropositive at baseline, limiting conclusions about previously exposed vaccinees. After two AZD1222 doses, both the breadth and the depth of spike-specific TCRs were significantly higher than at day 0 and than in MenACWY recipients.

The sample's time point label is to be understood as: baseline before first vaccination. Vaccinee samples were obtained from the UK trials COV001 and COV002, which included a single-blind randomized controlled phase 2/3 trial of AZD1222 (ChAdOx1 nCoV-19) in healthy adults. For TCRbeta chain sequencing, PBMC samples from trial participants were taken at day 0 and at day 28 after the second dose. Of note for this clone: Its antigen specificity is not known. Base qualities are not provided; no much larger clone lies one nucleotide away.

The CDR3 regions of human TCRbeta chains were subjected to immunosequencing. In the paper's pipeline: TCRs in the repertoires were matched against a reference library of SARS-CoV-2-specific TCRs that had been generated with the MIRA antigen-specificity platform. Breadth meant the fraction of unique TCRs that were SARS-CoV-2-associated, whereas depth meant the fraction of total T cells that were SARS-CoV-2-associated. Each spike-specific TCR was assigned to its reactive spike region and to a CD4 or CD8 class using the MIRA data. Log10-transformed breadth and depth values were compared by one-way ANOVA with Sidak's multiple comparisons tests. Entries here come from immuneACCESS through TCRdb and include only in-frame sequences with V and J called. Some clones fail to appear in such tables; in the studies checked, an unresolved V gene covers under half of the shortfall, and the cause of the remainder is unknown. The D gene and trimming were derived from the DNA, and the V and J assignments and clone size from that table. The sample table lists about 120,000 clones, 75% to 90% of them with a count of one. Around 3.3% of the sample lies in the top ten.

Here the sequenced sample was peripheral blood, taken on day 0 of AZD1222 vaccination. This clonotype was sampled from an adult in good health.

The CDR3 region reads CASSLAGTPYEQYF. The nucleotides read TGTGCCAGCAGCTTAGCGGGGACCCCCTACGAGCAGTACTTC. The sequence joins TRBV7-9 to TRBJ2-7; the D match is possibly TRBD1 or TRBD2, with 5 bases aligned in each. The germline V gene encodes CDR1 SEHNR and CDR2 FQNEAQ (reference sequence). Trimming removed 0 bases from V and 2 bases from J, leaving 8 bases between the germline ends. From cysteine to phenylalanine, the CDR3 is 14 amino acids long. Only the CDR3 portion is preserved as DNA: 42 bases, with reading frame beginning at the first base.